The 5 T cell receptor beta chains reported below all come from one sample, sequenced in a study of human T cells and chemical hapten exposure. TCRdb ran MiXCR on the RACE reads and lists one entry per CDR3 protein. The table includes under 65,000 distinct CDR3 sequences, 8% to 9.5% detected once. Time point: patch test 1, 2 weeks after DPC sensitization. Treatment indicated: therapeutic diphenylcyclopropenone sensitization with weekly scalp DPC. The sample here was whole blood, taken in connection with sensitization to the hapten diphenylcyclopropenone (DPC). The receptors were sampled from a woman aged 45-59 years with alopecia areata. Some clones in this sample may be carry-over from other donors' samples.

CDR3 residues: CASSLTGGPQDIQYF. CDR3 in DNA: TGCGCCAGCAGCTTGACAGGGGGGCCCCAGGACATTCAGTACTTC. This chain connects TRBV5-1 to TRBJ2-4, with TRBD1 identical over 8 bases. With V trimmed by 1 base and J by 8 bases, 8 bases remained unmatched. CDR1 SGHRS and CDR2 YFSETQ come from the germline V gene. The CDR3 is 15 residues long.

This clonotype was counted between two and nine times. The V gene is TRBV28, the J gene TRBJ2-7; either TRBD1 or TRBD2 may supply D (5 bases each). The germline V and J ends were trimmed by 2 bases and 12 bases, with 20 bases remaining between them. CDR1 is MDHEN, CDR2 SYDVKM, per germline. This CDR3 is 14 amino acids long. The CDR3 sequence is CASSLGTGPPSRYF. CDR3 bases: TGTGCCAGCAGTTTAGGCACGGGGCCCCCTTCACGGTACTTC.

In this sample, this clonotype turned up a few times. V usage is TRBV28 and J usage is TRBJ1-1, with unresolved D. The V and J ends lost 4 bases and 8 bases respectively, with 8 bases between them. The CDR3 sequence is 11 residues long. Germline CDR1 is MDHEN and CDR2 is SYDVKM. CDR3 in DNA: TGTGCCAGCAGTTCCCATGGGGAAGCTTTCTTT. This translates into CASSSHGEAFF.

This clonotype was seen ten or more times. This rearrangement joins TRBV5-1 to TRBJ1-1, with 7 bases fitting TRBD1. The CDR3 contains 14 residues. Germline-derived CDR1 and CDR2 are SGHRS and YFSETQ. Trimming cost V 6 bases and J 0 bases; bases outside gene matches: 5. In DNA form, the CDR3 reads TGCGCCAGCACCGGGACAGTCATGAACACTGAAGCTTTCTTT. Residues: CASTGTVMNTEAFF.

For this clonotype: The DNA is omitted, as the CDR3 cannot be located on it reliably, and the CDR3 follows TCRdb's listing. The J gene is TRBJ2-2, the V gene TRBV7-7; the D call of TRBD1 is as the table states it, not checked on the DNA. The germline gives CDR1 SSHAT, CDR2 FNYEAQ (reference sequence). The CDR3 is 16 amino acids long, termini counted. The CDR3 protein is CASSLWTGSKPGSCFF.